A single sample gave rise to the 27 T cell receptor beta chains below, sequenced in a study of shared clonotypes between healthy human individuals. The data were produced by immunoSEQ multiplex PCR, yet TCRdb's version contains in-frame clones alone and is incomplete. Counted here are 650,000 to 750,000 clones, around 72% occurring once; the ten biggest clones make up under 2%. Sequences were obtained from memory CD4+ T cells sorted from blood. Subset noted: CD45RA-negative fraction. Receptors originate from a woman under 40 in good health.

This chain connects TRBV30 to TRBJ2-1, with D uncertain. Germline CDR1 is GTSNPN and CDR2 is SVGIG (reference sequence). Trimming took off 5 bases at V and 5 bases at J, with 13 bases between the two ends. This CDR3 is 13 amino acids long. The CDR3 bases are TGTGCCTGGGCTCCACGAACCAACAATGAGCAGTTCTTC. The encoded protein is CAWAPRTNNEQFF. Variable domain in full (rest from reference TRBV30 and TRBJ2-1): SQTIHQWPATLVQPVGSPLSLECTVEGTSNPNLYWYRQAAGRGLQLLFYSVGIGQISSEVPQNLSASRPQDRQFILSSKKLLLSDSGFYLCAWAPRTNNEQFFGPGTRLTVL.

The gene calls are TRBV6-6 and TRBJ2-5, with D tentatively TRBD1 (6 bases). The CDR3 sequence is 14 residues long. Germline assignment: CDR1 MNHNY and CDR2 SVGAGI (reference sequence). Trimming took off 3 bases at V and 2 bases at J, with 10 bases between the two ends. The CDR3 DNA is TGTGCCAGCAGTTATACCGGGACACAAGAGACCCAGTACTTC. It is translated as CASSYTGTQETQYF.

This chain joins TRBV6-1 and TRBJ2-5; D could derive from TRBD1 or TRBD2 (5 bases each). Between the trimmed V and J ends, which lost 3 bases and 2 bases, there was a span of 10 bases. The CDR3 extends over 14 amino acids. The germline gives CDR1 MNHNS, CDR2 SASEGT. CDR3 nucleotides: TGTGCCAGCAGTGACGACTGGGGGCAAGAGACCCAGTACTTC. It codes for CASSDDWGQETQYF.

This clone was observed once. The chain couples TRBV28 to TRBJ2-7, with D unclear. Germline V gives CDR1 MDHEN, CDR2 SYDVKM. The ends were cut back, 4 bases at V and 0 bases at J, with 16 bases in the middle. This CDR3 is 16 amino acids long. The CDR3 sequence: CASSSQWGKSSYEQYF. DNA of the CDR3: TGTGCCAGCAGTTCCCAGTGGGGTAAAAGCTCCTACGAGCAGTACTTC.

The CDR3 here is CASRGQANEKLFF. The CDR3 nucleotides read TGTGCCAGCAGGGGACAGGCTAATGAAAAACTGTTTTTT. This chain connects TRBV6-1 to TRBJ1-4; 8 nucleotides line up with TRBD1. This CDR3 has 13 residues. After removal of 6 bases from V and 3 bases from J, the junction contained 0 bases not matched to a gene. The germline V gene has CDR1 MNHNS and CDR2 SASEGT.

DNA of the CDR3: TGTGCCAGCAGCCAAGTTGCCGGGCCGATCCAAGAGACCCAGTACTTC. Amino acid sequence: CASSQVAGPIQETQYF. This rearrangement joins TRBV4-2 to TRBJ2-5; D gene uncertain. This CDR3 spans 16 amino acids. Trimming took off 1 base at V and 1 base at J, with 13 bases between the two ends. The germline CDR1 and CDR2 sequences are LGHNA and YNFKEQ.

CDR3 sequence: CASSSGTSGSYEQYF. CDR3 DNA: TGTGCCAGCAGCTCCGGGACTAGCGGGAGTTACGAGCAGTACTTC. The V call is TRBV5-6, the J call TRBJ2-7, with TRBD2 matching over 14 bases. CDR1 and CDR2 (germline): SGHDT, YYEEEE. This CDR3 spans 15 amino acids. The junction had 3 bases not matched to a gene; V was cut back by 3 bases and J by 4 bases.

In this sample, this clone turned up a few times. A much larger clone differs by one base, so this may be a read error. Distinct nucleotide sequences in the sample also encode this CDR3. The chain uses TRBV7-9 and TRBJ2-2, with D possibly TRBD1 on 6 matching bases. The CDR3 consists of 14 residues. Trimming pared 3 bases from V and 1 base from J, leaving 6 bases between. In germline, CDR1 is SEHNR, CDR2 FQNEAQ (reference sequence). The CDR3 protein is CASSLGQNTGELFF. The CDR3 DNA reads as TGTGCCAGCAGCTTGGGACAGAACACCGGGGAGCTGTTTTTT.

The V gene is TRBV25-1, the J gene TRBJ2-2; D might be TRBD1 (6 bases). The CDR3 has 14 amino acids. Germline assignment: CDR1 MGHDK and CDR2 SYGVNS. Trimming removed 2 bases from V and 3 bases from J, with 7 bases in between. The CDR3 DNA is TGTGCCAGCAGTGAAGGACAGTACACCGGGGAGCTGTTTTTT. This gives the protein CASSEGQYTGELFF.

A few counts support this clone. The chain carries TRBV7-6 and TRBJ1-1, with a weak D call TRBD1 (6 bases). The germline gives CDR1 SGHVS, CDR2 FNYEAQ. V lost 2 bases and J lost 3, with 16 bases in between. The CDR3 runs to 16 residues. CDR3 in amino acids: CASSLRAGEEDTEAFF. In DNA form, the CDR3 reads TGTGCCAGCAGCTTAAGGGCAGGGGAGGAGGACACTGAAGCTTTCTTT.

In its sample, this clone was seen many times. This chain joins TRBV5-1 and TRBJ2-5; maybe TRBD2 (6 bases). The CDR3 has 14 amino acids. Germline values: CDR1 SGHRS, CDR2 YFSETQ. V lost 5 bases, J lost 7 bases, and 18 bases lay in between. CDR3 sequence: CASRLDWRAGTQYF. The CDR3 coding sequence is TGCGCCAGCAGATTAGACTGGAGGGCGGGGACCCAGTACTTC.

J is TRBJ2-7 and V is TRBV11-3, with a weak D call TRBD1 (6 bases). CDR1 is SGHNT and CDR2 is YENEEA in the germline V gene. The CDR3 spans 14 residues. V was cut by 5 bases and J by 5 bases, with 16 bases left in between. CDR3 coding DNA: TGTGCCAGCAGCCCGGAGCCGGGACACAACGAGCAGTACTTC. This sequence encodes CASSPEPGHNEQYF.

On this clone itself: Additional DNA sequences in this sample encode the identical CDR3. The chain combines TRBV5-1 with TRBJ1-1; D is unclear. The germline V and J ends were trimmed by 4 bases and 1 base, with 8 bases remaining between them. Germline V gene data show CDR1 as SGHRS and CDR2 as YFSETQ. The CDR3 extends over 13 amino acids. In DNA, the CDR3 is TGCGCCAGCAGCCAACAACAGAACACTGAAGCTTTCTTT. This translates into CASSQQQNTEAFF.

The chain combines TRBV7-2 with TRBJ1-4, with D possibly being TRBD1 (6 bases). Per the germline V gene, CDR1 is SGHTA and CDR2 is FQGNSA. V lost 4 bases and J 4 bases, leaving 16 bases between the germline ends. The CDR3 extends over 16 amino acids. The CDR3 DNA sequence: TGTGCCAGCAGCTATAAGGGTGCAGGGGATAATGAAAAACTGTTTTTT. This codes for CASSYKGAGDNEKLFF.

This clone occurred once. The chain joins TRBV10-3 to TRBJ2-7; D ambiguous. The CDR3 consists of 15 residues. Germline values: CDR1 ENHRY, CDR2 SYGVKD. The germline V and J ends were trimmed by 3 bases and 0 bases, with 12 bases remaining between them. CDR3 amino acids: CAISDEGGISYEQYF. For the CDR3, the DNA is TGTGCCATCAGTGATGAAGGCGGTATCTCCTACGAGCAGTACTTC.

The genes are TRBV27 and TRBJ2-3; the match to TRBD2 covers 8 bases. The germline V gene encodes CDR1 MNHEY and CDR2 SMNVEV (reference sequence). This CDR3 spans 17 amino acids. The trim removed 6 bases at V and 0 bases at J, leaving 11 bases unmatched. The CDR3 sequence: CASRTRTASGSTDTQYF. The DNA for the CDR3 is TGTGCCAGCAGAACACGGACTGCTAGCGGGAGCACAGATACGCAGTATTTT.

This clone was recorded only once. This chain joins TRBV27 and TRBJ2-7; 13 nucleotides agree with TRBD2. The CDR3 loop spans 16 amino acids. In germline, CDR1 is MNHEY, CDR2 SMNVEV (reference sequence). Trimming cost V 5 bases and J 6 bases; bases outside gene matches: 10. CDR3 region: CASSPYGTSGKGEQYF. The DNA for the CDR3 is TGTGCCAGCAGTCCCTACGGGACTAGCGGGAAGGGCGAGCAGTACTTC.

The chain links TRBV4-1 to TRBJ1-6, with D unclear. V was clipped by 4 bases and J by 0 bases, with 13 bases between them. This CDR3 is 17 amino acids long. Germline assignment: CDR1 MGHRA and CDR2 YSYEKL. The CDR3 DNA is TGCGCCAGCAGCCTCCCCTCGGGGAACTCCTATAATTCACCCCTCCACTTT. This gives the protein CASSLPSGNSYNSPLHF.

This chain uses TRBV28 with TRBJ2-7, with D tentatively TRBD2 (5 bases). CDR3 length: 14 residues. Germline assignment: CDR1 MDHEN and CDR2 SYDVKM. The germline V and J ends were trimmed by 4 bases and 0 bases, with 10 bases remaining between them. The CDR3 region is CASSWTGSSYEQYF. CDR3 sequence (DNA): TGTGCCAGCAGTTGGACGGGAAGCTCCTACGAGCAGTACTTC.

The chain employs TRBV10-3 and TRBJ2-3; D not certain. CDR3 size: 12 residues. Germline values: CDR1 ENHRY, CDR2 SYGVKD. Trimming took off 8 bases at V and 2 bases at J, with 8 bases between the two ends. The CDR3 is CAIQGPTDTQYF. The CDR3 nucleotides read TGTGCCATCCAAGGCCCCACAGATACGCAGTATTTT.

At least ten counts were recorded for this clone. The chain recombines TRBV9 with TRBJ1-5, with D hard to call. The CDR3 is made up of 14 amino acids. The germline V gene encodes CDR1 SGDLS and CDR2 YYNGEE. Trimming removed 0 bases from V and 0 bases from J, with 4 bases in between. CDR3 nucleotides: TGTGCCAGCAGCGTAGACAGTAGCAATCAGCCCCAGCATTTT. This translates into CASSVDSSNQPQHF.

This clone was counted only a few times. The V gene is TRBV6-5, the J gene TRBJ2-4; the D gene is possibly TRBD1 (7 bases). Germline V gene lookup returns CDR1 MNHEY and CDR2 SVGAGI. The CDR3 runs 14 residues. V lost 6 bases, J lost 6 bases, and 15 bases lay in between. CDR3 sequence (DNA): TGTGCCAGCAGGGCTTTGGAGGGGGCAAACATTCAGTACTTC. Translating gives CASRALEGANIQYF.

This clone was seen just once. The chain is built from TRBV19 and TRBJ2-1, with D perhaps given as TRBD1 or TRBD2 (5 bases each). Germline V lookup: CDR1 LNHDA, CDR2 SQIVND (reference sequence). V was cut by 2 bases and J by 14 bases, with 16 bases left in between. The CDR3 loop spans 13 amino acids. CDR3 sequence: CASSIRDHDLKFF. For the CDR3, the DNA is TGTGCCAGTAGTATACGGGACCATGATTTGAAGTTCTTC.

CDR3 in amino acids: CASSLPLAGGTDTQYF. The DNA of the CDR3 is TGCGCCAGCAGCTTACCCCTAGCGGGAGGAACAGATACGCAGTATTTT. The genes are TRBV5-1 and TRBJ2-3; 11 bases fit TRBD2. The CDR3 consists of 16 residues. Germline-derived CDR1 and CDR2 are SGHRS and YFSETQ. V was pared by 2 bases and J by 3 bases, with 5 bases of the junction left unmatched.

CDR3 region: CASSLDETSRRRSGELFF. The CDR3 nucleotides are TGTGCCAGCAGCTTAGATGAGACCTCCCGGAGGAGATCCGGGGAGCTGTTTTTT. V gene TRBV7-9 combines with J gene TRBJ2-2; perhaps TRBD2 as D (5 bases). Germline V gives CDR1 SEHNR, CDR2 FQNEAQ (reference sequence). The CDR3 is 18 amino acids. Trimming shortened V by 1 base and J by 6 bases, and 21 bases separated the two germline ends.

V is TRBV5-1 and J is TRBJ1-3; TRBD1 might be the D (6 bases). This CDR3 is 17 amino acids long. Germline V lookup: CDR1 SGHRS, CDR2 YFSETQ. With 0 bases removed from V and 0 bases from J, the gap between germline ends came to 13 bases. The chain's CDR3 is CASSLVSGALSGNTIYF. DNA of the CDR3: TGCGCCAGCAGCTTGGTGTCGGGGGCCCTCTCTGGAAACACCATATATTTT.

V is TRBV28 and J is TRBJ2-7, with 12 bases identical to TRBD1. The length of the CDR3 is 16 residues. In germline, CDR1 is MDHEN, CDR2 SYDVKM. Unmatched junction bases numbered 6, after V lost 1 base and J lost 5 bases. This CDR3 reads CASSLLGQGALDEQYF. In nucleotides, the CDR3 is TGTGCCAGCAGTTTATTGGGACAGGGGGCTTTGGACGAGCAGTACTTC.